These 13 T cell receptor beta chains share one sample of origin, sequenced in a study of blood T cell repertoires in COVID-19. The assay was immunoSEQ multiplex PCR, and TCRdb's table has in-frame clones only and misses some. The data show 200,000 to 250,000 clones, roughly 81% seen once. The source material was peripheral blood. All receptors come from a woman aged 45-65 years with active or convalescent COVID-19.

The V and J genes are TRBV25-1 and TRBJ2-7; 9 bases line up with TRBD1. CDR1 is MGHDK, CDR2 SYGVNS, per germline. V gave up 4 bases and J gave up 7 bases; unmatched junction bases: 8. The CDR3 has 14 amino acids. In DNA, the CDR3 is TGTGCCAGCAGTGGGGGGACAGGGTTGAAGGAGCAGTACTTC. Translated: CASSGGTGLKEQYF.

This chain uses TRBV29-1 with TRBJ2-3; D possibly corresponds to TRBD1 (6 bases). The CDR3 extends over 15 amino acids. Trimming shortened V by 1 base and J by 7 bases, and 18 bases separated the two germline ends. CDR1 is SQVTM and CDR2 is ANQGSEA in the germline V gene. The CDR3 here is CSVEGGGAGAHTQYF. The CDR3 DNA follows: TGCAGCGTTGAAGGTGGGGGCGCCGGAGCCCATACGCAGTATTTT.

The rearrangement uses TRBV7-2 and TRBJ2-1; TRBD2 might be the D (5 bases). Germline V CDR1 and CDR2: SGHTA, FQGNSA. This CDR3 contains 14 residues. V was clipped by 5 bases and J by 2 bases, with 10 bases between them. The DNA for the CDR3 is TGTGCCAGCAGCCTGACTACTACCTACAATGAGCAGTTCTTC. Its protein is CASSLTTTYNEQFF.

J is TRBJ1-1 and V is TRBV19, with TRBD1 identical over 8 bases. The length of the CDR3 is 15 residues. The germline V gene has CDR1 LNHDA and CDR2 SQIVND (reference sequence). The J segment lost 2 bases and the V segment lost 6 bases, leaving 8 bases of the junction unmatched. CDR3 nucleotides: TGTGCCAGTAGCCCCCCAGGGGGCGGCAACACTGAAGCTTTCTTT. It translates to CASSPPGGGNTEAFF.

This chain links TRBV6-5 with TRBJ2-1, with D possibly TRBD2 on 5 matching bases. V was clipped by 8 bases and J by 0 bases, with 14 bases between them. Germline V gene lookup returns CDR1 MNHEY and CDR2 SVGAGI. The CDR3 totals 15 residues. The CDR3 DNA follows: TGTGCCAGCGGAGGAGAATTATTCTCCTACAATGAGCAGTTCTTC. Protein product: CASGGELFSYNEQFF.

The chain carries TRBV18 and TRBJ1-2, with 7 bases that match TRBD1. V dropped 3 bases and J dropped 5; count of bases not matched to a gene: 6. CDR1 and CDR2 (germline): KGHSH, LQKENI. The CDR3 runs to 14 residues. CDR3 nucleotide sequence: TGTGCCAGCTCACCTGGGGACAGAGCTTATGGCTACACCTTC. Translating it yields CASSPGDRAYGYTF. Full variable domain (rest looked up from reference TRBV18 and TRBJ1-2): NAGVMQNPRHLVRRRGQEARLRCSPMKGHSHVYWYRQLPEEGLKFMVYLQKENIIDESGMPKERFSAEFPKEGPSILRIQQVVRGDSAAYFCASSPGDRAYGYTFGSGTRLTVV.

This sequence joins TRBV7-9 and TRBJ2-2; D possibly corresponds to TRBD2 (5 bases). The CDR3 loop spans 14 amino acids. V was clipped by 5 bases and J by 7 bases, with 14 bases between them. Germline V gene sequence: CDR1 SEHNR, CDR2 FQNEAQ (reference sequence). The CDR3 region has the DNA TGTGCCAGCAGCGAAGAGGGCCCTCTCGGGGAGCTGTTTTTT. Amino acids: CASSEEGPLGELFF.

CDR3 in DNA: TGTGCCAGCAGTTCCCCGACAGGGGATTATAATTCACCCCTCCACTTT. Amino acid sequence: CASSSPTGDYNSPLHF. This chain joins TRBV28 and TRBJ1-6; 8 bases match TRBD1. Germline lookup yields CDR1 MDHEN and CDR2 SYDVKM. This CDR3 region has 16 residues. V was pared by 4 bases and J by 4 bases, with 6 bases of the junction left unmatched.

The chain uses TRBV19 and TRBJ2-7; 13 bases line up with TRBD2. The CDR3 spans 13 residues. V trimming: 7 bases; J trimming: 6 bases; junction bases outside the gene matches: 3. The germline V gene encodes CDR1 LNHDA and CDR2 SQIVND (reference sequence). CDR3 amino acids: CASTGLAGVEQYF. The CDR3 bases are TGTGCCAGTACCGGACTAGCGGGGGTCGAGCAGTACTTC.

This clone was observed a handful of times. CDR3: CASSESFLQGSTF. The CDR3 DNA reads TGTGCCAGCAGTGAATCCTTTTTGCAGGGGAGCACCTTC. The chain recombines TRBV6-1 with TRBJ1-2; perhaps TRBD1 as D (6 bases). CDR1 and CDR2 (germline): MNHNS, SASEGT. The CDR3 has 13 amino acids. Between the trimmed V and J ends, which lost 2 bases and 13 bases, there was a span of 17 bases.

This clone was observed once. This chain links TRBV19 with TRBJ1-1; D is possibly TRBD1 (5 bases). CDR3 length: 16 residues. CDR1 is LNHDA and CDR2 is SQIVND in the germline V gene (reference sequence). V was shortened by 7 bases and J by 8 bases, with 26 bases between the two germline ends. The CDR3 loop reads CASNGDSDLGRREAFF. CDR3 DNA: TGTGCCAGTAATGGCGACAGTGATCTAGGGCGTCGGGAAGCTTTCTTT.

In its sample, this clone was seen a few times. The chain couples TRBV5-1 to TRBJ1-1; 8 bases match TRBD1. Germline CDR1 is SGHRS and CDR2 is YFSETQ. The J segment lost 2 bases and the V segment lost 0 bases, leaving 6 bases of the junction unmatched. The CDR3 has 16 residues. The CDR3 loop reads CASSLVAGTGNTEAFF. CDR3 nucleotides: TGCGCCAGCAGCTTGGTCGCCGGGACAGGTAACACTGAAGCTTTCTTT.

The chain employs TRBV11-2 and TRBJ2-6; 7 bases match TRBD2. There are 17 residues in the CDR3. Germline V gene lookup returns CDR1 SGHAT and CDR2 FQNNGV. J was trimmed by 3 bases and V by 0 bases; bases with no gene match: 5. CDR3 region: CASSLDGGDFGANVLTF. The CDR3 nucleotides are TGTGCCAGCAGCTTAGATGGGGGGGACTTTGGGGCCAACGTCCTGACTTTC. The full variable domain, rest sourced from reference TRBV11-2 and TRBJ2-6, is EAGVAQSPRYKIIEKRQSVAFWCNPISGHATLYWYQQILGQGPKLLIQFQNNGVVDDSQLPKDRFSAERLKGVDSTLKIQPAKLEDSAVYLCASSLDGGDFGANVLTFGAGSRLTVL.